This T cell receptor (beta chain) was observed in a study of T cell repertoires in cytomegalovirus infection. This clonotype came up many times. Its specificity is unknown. The CDR3 is made up of 12 amino acids. The V and J ends lost 5 bases and 5 bases, in that order; junction bases with no gene match: 3. The germline gives CDR1 SEHNR, CDR2 FQNEAQ (reference sequence). MiXCR, applied by TCRdb to the reads, yields one record per CDR3 protein. The sample shows 750,000 to 950,000 distinct CDR3 sequences, 25% to 35% of them seen only once. This TCR was recovered from a human donor in good health (CMV status not recorded). Some clones in this sample may be carry-over from other donors' samples. Sample: cultured CD8+ T cells from PBMCs, taken from culture after CMV antigen stimulation. V gene TRBV7-9 combines with J gene TRBJ2-7; 7 nucleotides line up with TRBD1. The CDR3 DNA sequence: TGTGCCAGCAGCCGTACAGGGGACGAGCAGTACGTC. Protein: CASSRTGDEQYV.